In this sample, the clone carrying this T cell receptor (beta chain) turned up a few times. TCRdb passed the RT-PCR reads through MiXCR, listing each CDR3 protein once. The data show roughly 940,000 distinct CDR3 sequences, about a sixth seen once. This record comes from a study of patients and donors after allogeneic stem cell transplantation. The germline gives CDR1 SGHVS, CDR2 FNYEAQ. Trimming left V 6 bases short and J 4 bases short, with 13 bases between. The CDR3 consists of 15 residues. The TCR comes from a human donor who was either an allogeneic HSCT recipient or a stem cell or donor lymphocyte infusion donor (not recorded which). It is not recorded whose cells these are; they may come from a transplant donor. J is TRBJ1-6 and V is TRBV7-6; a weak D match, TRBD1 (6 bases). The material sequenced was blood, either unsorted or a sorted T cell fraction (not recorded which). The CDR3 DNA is TGTGCCAGCAGATCTACAGGGAAATATAATTCACCCCTCCACTTT. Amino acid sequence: CASRSTGKYNSPLHF.